These 14 T cell receptor beta chains originate from one sample sequenced in a study of beta chain features in type 1 diabetes (dated by TCRdb to the late 2010s). Beyond this particular receptor, the publication reports: A moderate but significant shortening of TCRB CDR3 length was observed in type 1 diabetes patients in all four CD4+ subsets.

The library came from the immunoSEQ multiplex PCR assay. All of the isolated RNA was reverse transcribed with the High Capacity cDNA Reverse Transcription Kit, so expressed TCRB transcripts were sequenced. TCRdb's version of the immuneACCESS table is confined to in-frame rearrangements and falls short of the full clone set. An unresolved V gene accounts for under half of the shortfall where checked; the remainder is of unknown origin. The sample profile shows 600,000 to 700,000 clones; around 11% of them were found once. Around 0.12% of the sample is held by the ten biggest clonotypes. The antigens of these receptors remain unknown. The sequenced sample consisted of naive CD4+ T cells from blood. This sample's cell subset or site label indicates: true naive CD4+ T cells. The receptors shown here come from a man aged 25 to 40 with type 1 diabetes.

The V gene is TRBV29-1, the J gene TRBJ2-4, with D unclear. Germline V gene lookup returns CDR1 SQVTM and CDR2 ANQGSEA. The V and J ends lost 4 bases and 4 bases respectively, with 11 bases between them. This CDR3 region has 13 residues. As DNA, the CDR3 is TGCAGCGTTGGGTTGGGCCGAAAAAACATTCAGTACTTC. Its protein is CSVGLGRKNIQYF. Combining the CDR3 with reference TRBV29-1 and TRBJ2-4 gives the whole variable domain SAVISQKPSRDICQRGTSLTIQCQVDSQVTMMFWYRQQPGQSLTLIATANQGSEATYESGFVIDKFPISRPNLTFSTLTVSNMSPEDSSIYLCSVGLGRKNIQYFGAGTRLSVL.

The DNA for the CDR3 is TGTGCCAGCAGCGCCCGACAGGGTATCTATGGCTACACCTTC. Translating it yields CASSARQGIYGYTF. This sequence joins TRBV9 and TRBJ1-2, with 7 bases that match TRBD1. The ends lost 3 bases at V and 4 bases at J; junction bases unmatched: 6. Germline assignment: CDR1 SGDLS and CDR2 YYNGEE. This CDR3 spans 14 amino acids.

The chain employs TRBV28 and TRBJ1-6; 8 nucleotides align to TRBD1. The CDR3 has 12 residues. J was trimmed by 9 bases and V by 10 bases; bases with no gene match: 5. Germline-derived CDR1 and CDR2 are MDHEN and SYDVKM. DNA for the CDR3: TGTGCCACTTGGACAGGGAGTTCACCCCTCCACTTT. Its protein is CATWTGSSPLHF.

The chain couples TRBV30 to TRBJ1-2; the D gene is possibly TRBD1 (6 bases). Germline V lookup: CDR1 GTSNPN, CDR2 SVGIG (reference sequence). The length of the CDR3 is 14 residues. V was clipped by 2 bases and J by 7 bases, with 17 bases between them. The CDR3 loop reads CAWSQDSRAGGYTF. CDR3 DNA: TGTGCCTGGAGTCAGGACAGCCGAGCTGGTGGCTACACCTTC. Based on the CDR3 plus reference TRBV30 and TRBJ1-2, the full variable domain is SQTIHQWPATLVQPVGSPLSLECTVEGTSNPNLYWYRQAAGRGLQLLFYSVGIGQISSEVPQNLSASRPQDRQFILSSKKLLLSDSGFYLCAWSQDSRAGGYTFGSGTRLTVV.

The chain links TRBV6-5 to TRBJ2-1; 9 bases align to TRBD2. This CDR3 has 16 amino acids. The trim removed 2 bases at V and 5 bases at J, leaving 7 bases unmatched. The germline V gene has CDR1 MNHEY and CDR2 SVGAGI. The CDR3, as DNA: TGTGCCAGCAGTTACACACTAGCGGGCTACAACAATGAGCAGTTCTTC. It codes for CASSYTLAGYNNEQFF.

This clone came up a few times. CDR3 sequence: CASSSGGRDEQFF. DNA of the CDR3: TGTGCCAGCAGCTCGGGGGGGAGAGATGAGCAGTTCTTC. V and J are TRBV25-1 and TRBJ2-1, with 8 bases lining up with TRBD2. CDR1 is MGHDK and CDR2 is SYGVNS in the germline V gene. V lost 6 bases, J lost 8 bases, and 6 bases stayed unmatched. CDR3 length: 13 amino acids.

The CDR3 DNA is TGTGCCATCAGTGAAATATCGGTCCCCGGTGGAGGCGAGCAGTACTTC. This gives the protein CAISEISVPGGGEQYF. The V gene is TRBV10-3, the J gene TRBJ2-7; D is possibly TRBD2 (5 bases). Trimming cost V 3 bases and J 6 bases, with 21 bases left between them. This CDR3 has 16 residues. Germline lookup yields CDR1 ENHRY and CDR2 SYGVKD.

This clone came up a few times. V gene TRBV13 combines with J gene TRBJ2-7, with 9 positions matching TRBD1. From germline, CDR1 is PRHDT and CDR2 FYEKMQ (reference sequence). V was clipped by 6 bases and J by 3 bases; unmatched bases: 9. CDR3 length: 15 amino acids. The CDR3 coding sequence is TGTGCCAGCAGTTTCAAGCCGGGACAGGGCTACGAGCAGTACTTC. Its protein product is CASSFKPGQGYEQYF.

The J gene is TRBJ1-6, the V gene TRBV7-9, with 7 nucleotides matching TRBD1. The germline V gene encodes CDR1 SEHNR and CDR2 FQNEAQ (reference sequence). The CDR3 has 14 residues. Unmatched junction bases numbered 6, after V lost 3 bases and J lost 10 bases. The CDR3 reads CASSFTGVMSPLHF. In DNA form, the CDR3 reads TGTGCCAGCAGCTTTACAGGGGTTATGTCACCCCTCCACTTT.

Regarding this clone: The sample holds other DNA sequences that translate to the same CDR3. The chain employs TRBV18 and TRBJ1-1; no clear D. Trimming stripped 0 bases from V and 3 bases from J, with 8 bases between. The CDR3 has 14 amino acids. The germline V gene encodes CDR1 KGHSH and CDR2 LQKENI. CDR3 loop: CASSPPGGHTEAFF. CDR3 nucleotides: TGTGCCAGCTCACCACCGGGAGGCCACACTGAAGCTTTCTTT.

V gene TRBV4-1 combines with J gene TRBJ1-6; 7 bases align to TRBD1. The V gene end was trimmed by 2 bases and the J gene end by 6 bases; junction bases not matched to a gene: 10. This CDR3 comprises 17 residues. Germline loops: CDR1 MGHRA, CDR2 YSYEKL. The CDR3, as DNA: TGCGCCAGCAGCCAACGGTCCAGGGGGGAAAGTAATTCACCCCTCCACTTT. Amino acids: CASSQRSRGESNSPLHF.

The V call is TRBV7-9, the J call TRBJ2-3; TRBD2 might be the D (5 bases). The V end was cut by 2 bases, the J end by 3 bases, with 6 bases between. The CDR3 spans 13 residues. Per germline, CDR1 SEHNR and CDR2 FQNEAQ (reference sequence). The CDR3 loop reads CASSLIATDTQYF. DNA for the CDR3: TGTGCCAGCAGCTTAATAGCGACAGATACGCAGTATTTT.

This clone has only a few counts. V usage is TRBV2 and J usage is TRBJ1-3, with D maybe TRBD1 (5 bases). Per the germline V gene, CDR1 is SNHLY and CDR2 is FYNNEI. CDR3 length: 14 residues. The V gene lost 7 bases and the J gene lost 2 bases, with 12 bases spanning the gap. The CDR3 region has the DNA TGTGCCAGCACCTTCTCAGGGACTGGAAACACCATATATTTT. Residues: CASTFSGTGNTIYF.

The rearrangement links TRBV10-3 to TRBJ1-3; D not resolved. The CDR3 sequence is 16 residues long. With 3 bases removed from V and 2 bases from J, the gap between germline ends came to 14 bases. Germline loops: CDR1 ENHRY, CDR2 SYGVKD. CDR3 loop: CAISEGGKGAGNTIYF. CDR3 coding DNA: TGTGCCATCAGTGAAGGAGGGAAAGGAGCTGGAAACACCATATATTTT.